This record covers a single TCR beta chain. This sample stems from a study of early T cells in non-severe SARS-CoV-2 infection. Whole-study context: The authors sequenced bulk RNA from unsorted whole blood, leaving chains unpaired.

Via MiXCR, TCRdb re-called the 5' RACE reads, giving one row per CDR3 protein. Of about 28,000 distinct CDR3 sequences listed, around 5.1% were seen once; the top ten hold about 25%. The germline V gene has CDR1 DFQATT and CDR2 SNEGSKA (reference sequence). This CDR3 comprises 13 residues. Trimming took 5 bases from V and 0 from J, leaving 8 bases between them. This receptor was obtained from an adult who was a healthcare worker with PCR-confirmed SARS-CoV-2 infection or an uninfected control (not recorded which). The genes are TRBV20-1 and TRBJ1-5; D is unclear. The sample was whole blood. The CDR3 is CSASTDSNQPQHF. Here the CDR3 DNA reads TGCAGTGCTTCGACTGATAGCAATCAGCCCCAGCATTTT.